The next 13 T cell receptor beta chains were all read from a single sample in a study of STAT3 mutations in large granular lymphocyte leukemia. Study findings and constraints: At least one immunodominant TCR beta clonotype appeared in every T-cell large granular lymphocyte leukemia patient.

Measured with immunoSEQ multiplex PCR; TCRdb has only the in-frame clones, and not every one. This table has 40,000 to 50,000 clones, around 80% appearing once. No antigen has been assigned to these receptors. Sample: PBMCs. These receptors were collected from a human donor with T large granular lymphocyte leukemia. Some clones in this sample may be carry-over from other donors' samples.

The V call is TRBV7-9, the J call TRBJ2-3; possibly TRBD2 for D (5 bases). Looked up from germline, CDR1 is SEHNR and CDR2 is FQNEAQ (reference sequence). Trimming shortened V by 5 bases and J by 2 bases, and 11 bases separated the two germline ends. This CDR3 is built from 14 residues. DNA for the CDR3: TGTGCCAGCAGCGAGGGATTCTACACAGATACGCAGTATTTT. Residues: CASSEGFYTDTQYF.

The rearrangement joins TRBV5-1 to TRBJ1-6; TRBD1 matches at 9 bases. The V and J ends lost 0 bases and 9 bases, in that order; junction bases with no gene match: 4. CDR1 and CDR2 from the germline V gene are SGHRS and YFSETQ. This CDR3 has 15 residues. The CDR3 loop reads CASSLAGTGRSPLHF. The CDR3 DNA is TGCGCCAGCAGCTTGGCGGGGACAGGGCGTTCACCCCTCCACTTT.

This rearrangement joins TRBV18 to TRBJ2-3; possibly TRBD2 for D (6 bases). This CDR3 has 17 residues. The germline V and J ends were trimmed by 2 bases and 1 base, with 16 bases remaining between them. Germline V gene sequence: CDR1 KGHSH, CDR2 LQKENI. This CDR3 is CASSPFAGPGGTDTQYF. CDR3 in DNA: TGTGCCAGCTCACCATTCGCGGGGCCGGGGGGCACAGATACGCAGTATTTT. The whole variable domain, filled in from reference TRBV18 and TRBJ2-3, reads NAGVMQNPRHLVRRRGQEARLRCSPMKGHSHVYWYRQLPEEGLKFMVYLQKENIIDESGMPKERFSAEFPKEGPSILRIQQVVRGDSAAYFCASSPFAGPGGTDTQYFGPGTRLTVL.

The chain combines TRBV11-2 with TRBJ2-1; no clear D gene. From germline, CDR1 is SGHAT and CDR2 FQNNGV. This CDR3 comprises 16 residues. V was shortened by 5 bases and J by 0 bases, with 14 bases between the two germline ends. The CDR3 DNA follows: TGTGCCAGCAGCGAACGACGCCTCTTCTCCTACAATGAGCAGTTCTTC. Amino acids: CASSERRLFSYNEQFF.

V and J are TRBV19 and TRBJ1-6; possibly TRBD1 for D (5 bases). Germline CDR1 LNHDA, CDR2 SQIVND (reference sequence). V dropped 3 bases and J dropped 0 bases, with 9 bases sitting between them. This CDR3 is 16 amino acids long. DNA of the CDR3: TGTGCCAGTAGTATTGGTAGGGGCTCCTATAATTCACCCCTCCACTTT. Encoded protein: CASSIGRGSYNSPLHF.

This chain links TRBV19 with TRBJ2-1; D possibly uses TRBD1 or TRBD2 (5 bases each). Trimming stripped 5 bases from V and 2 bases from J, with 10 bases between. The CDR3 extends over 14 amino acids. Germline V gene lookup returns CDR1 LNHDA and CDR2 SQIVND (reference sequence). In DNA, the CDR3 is TGTGCCAGTAGTCACGGGACCCCCTACAATGAGCAGTTCTTC. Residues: CASSHGTPYNEQFF. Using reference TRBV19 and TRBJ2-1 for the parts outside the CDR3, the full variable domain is DGGITQSPKYLFRKEGQNVTLSCEQNLNHDAMYWYRQDPGQGLRLIYYSQIVNDFQKGDIAEGYSVSREKKESFPLTVTSAQKNPTAFYLCASSHGTPYNEQFFGPGTRLTVL.

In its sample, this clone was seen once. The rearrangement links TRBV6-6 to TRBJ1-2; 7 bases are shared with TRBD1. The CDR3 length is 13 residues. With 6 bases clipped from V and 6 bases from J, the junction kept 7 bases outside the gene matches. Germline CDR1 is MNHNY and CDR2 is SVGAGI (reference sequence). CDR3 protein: CASRPTGLDGYTF. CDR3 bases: TGTGCCAGCAGGCCGACAGGGCTGGATGGCTACACCTTC.

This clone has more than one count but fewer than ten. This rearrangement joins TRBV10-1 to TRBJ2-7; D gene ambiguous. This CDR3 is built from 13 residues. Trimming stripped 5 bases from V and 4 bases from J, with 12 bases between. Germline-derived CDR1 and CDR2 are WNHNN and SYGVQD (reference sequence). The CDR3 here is CASSSQVGYEQYF. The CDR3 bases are TGCGCCAGCAGTAGTCAGGTGGGGTACGAGCAGTACTTC.

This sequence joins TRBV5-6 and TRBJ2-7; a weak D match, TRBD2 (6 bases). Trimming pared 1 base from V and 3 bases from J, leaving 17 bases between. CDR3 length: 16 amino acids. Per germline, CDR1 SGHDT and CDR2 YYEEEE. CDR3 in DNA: TGTGCCAGCAGCTTGCGGGGGTCATATAGGATCTACGAGCAGTACGTC. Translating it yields CASSLRGSYRIYEQYV.

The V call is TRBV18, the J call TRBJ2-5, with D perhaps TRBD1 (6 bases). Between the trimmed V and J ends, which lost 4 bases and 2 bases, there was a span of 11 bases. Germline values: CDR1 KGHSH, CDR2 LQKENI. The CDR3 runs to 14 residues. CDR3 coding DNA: TGTGCCAGCTCACGAGACAGGACTCAAGAGACCCAGTACTTC. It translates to CASSRDRTQETQYF.

The CDR3 reads CASSRTGGVRYGYTF. As DNA, the CDR3 is TGTGCCAGCAGCCGGACAGGGGGAGTCCGCTATGGCTACACCTTC. This chain connects TRBV5-4 to TRBJ1-2, with 10 bases fitting TRBD1. The V and J ends lost 4 bases and 4 bases, in that order; junction bases with no gene match: 7. The CDR3 runs 15 residues. In germline, CDR1 is SGHNT, CDR2 YYREEE (reference sequence).

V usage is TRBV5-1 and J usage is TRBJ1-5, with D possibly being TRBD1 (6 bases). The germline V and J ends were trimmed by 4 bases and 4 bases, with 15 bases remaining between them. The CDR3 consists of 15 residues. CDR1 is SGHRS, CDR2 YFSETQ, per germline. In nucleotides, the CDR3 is TGCGCCAGCAGCCCGAGAGGGGGGACGAATCAGCCCCAGCATTTT. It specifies CASSPRGGTNQPQHF. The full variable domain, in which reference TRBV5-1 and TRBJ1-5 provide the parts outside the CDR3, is KAGVTQTPRYLIKTRGQQVTLSCSPISGHRSVSWYQQTPGQGLQFLFEYFSETQRNKGNFPGRFSGRQFSNSRSEMNVSTLELGDSALYLCASSPRGGTNQPQHFGDGTRLSIL.

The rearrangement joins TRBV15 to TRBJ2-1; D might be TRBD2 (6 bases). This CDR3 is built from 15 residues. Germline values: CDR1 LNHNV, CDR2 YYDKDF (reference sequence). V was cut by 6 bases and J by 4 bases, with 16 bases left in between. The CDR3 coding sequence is TGTGCCACCAGTCAGGCGGGGATAGTATACAATGAGCAGTTCTTC. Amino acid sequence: CATSQAGIVYNEQFF.